The clone carrying this T cell receptor (beta chain) was found a few times. Treg sorting used a CD4+CD25+CD127-/low gate. A single record per CDR3 protein comes from TCRdb applying MiXCR to the 5' RACE reads. The table has 7,000 to 9,000 distinct CDR3 sequences, under 70% seen once; the top ten hold over 5%. Germline V gives CDR1 MNHEY, CDR2 SMNVEV (reference sequence). The CDR3 runs to 15 residues. Trimming pared 0 bases from V and 2 bases from J, leaving 10 bases between. The sequence was obtained from a female donor with breast cancer. The gene calls are TRBV27 and TRBJ2-5; a possible D gene is TRBD2 (6 bases). Sequenced sample: Tregs sorted from a lymph node. The CDR3 is CASSLSVAEQETQYF. The DNA for the CDR3 is TGTGCCAGCAGTTTATCAGTAGCGGAGCAAGAGACCCAGTACTTC.